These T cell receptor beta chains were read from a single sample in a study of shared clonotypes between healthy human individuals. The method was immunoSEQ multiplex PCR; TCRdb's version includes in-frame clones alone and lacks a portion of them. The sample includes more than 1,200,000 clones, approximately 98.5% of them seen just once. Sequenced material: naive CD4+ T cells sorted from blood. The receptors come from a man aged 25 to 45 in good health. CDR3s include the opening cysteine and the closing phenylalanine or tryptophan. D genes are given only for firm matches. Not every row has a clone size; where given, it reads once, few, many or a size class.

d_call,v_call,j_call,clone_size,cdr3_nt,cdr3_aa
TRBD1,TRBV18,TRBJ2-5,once,TGTGCCAGCTCACCAAATCCAGGGGGCGGAGAGACCCAGTACTTC,CASSPNPGGGETQYF
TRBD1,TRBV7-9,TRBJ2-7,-,TGTGCCAGCAGCAGAGCACCGGGACAGGGCTACGAGCAGTACTTC,CASSRAPGQGYEQYF
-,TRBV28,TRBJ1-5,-,TGTGCCAGCAGTTTAAAAGGACCGCCACAGCCCCAGCATTTT,CASSLKGPPQPQHF
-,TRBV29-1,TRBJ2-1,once,TGCAGCGTTGGTCCCCTACGGAGCGACAATGAGCAGTTCTTC,CSVGPLRSDNEQFF
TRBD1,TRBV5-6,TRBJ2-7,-,TGTGCCAGCAGCTTGCCGGGACAGGGGGCTTACGAGCAGTACTTC,CASSLPGQGAYEQYF
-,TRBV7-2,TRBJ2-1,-,TGTGCCAGCAGCTTAGTAGGCCCGCCTCAGTTCTTC,CASSLVGPPQFF
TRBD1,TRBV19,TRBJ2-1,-,TGTGCCAGTAGTATAGCGGTTAGGGACAGGTACAATGAGCAGTTCTTC,CASSIAVRDRYNEQFF
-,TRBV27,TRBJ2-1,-,TGTGCCAGCAGTTACCGGTTTAAGCAGTTCTTC,CASSYRFKQFF
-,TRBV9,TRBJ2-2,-,TGTGCCAGCAGCGTAGCAGCTTTCGGGGAGCTGTTTTTT,CASSVAAFGELFF
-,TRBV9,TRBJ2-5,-,TGTGCCAGCAGCGTAGGGCAAGGGGCAGGGACCCAGTACTTC,CASSVGQGAGTQYF
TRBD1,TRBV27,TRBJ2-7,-,TGTGCCAGCAGTTTATTCTCCGGGCAGGCCAGGGGGGAGCAGTACTTC,CASSLFSGQARGEQYF
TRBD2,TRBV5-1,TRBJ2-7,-,TGCGCCAGCAGCTCGGGGGGCTCCTACGAGCAGTACTTC,CASSSGGSYEQYF
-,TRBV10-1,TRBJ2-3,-,TGCGCCAGCAGTGAAGGAGTGACGAACACAGATACGCAGTATTTT,CASSEGVTNTDTQYF
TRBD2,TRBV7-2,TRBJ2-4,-,TGTGCCAGCAGCTTAGTGGGGACTAGCGGGAGAGTCGCCAAAAACATTCAGTACTTC,CASSLVGTSGRVAKNIQYF
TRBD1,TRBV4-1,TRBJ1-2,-,TGCGCCAGCAGCCACTCATGGGGACAGCCTCACTATGGCTACACCTTC,CASSHSWGQPHYGYTF
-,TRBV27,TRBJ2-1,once,TGTGCCAGCAGTTTAGCCCCACTCGACTACAATGAGCAGTTCTTC,CASSLAPLDYNEQFF
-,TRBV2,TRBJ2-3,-,TGTGCCAGCAGCGCCGGACAGCGAGCGCAGTATTTT,CASSAGQRAQYF
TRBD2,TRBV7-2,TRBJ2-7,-,TGTGCCAGCAGCCGAGGGACTAGCGGGAGCGAGCAGTACTTC,CASSRGTSGSEQYF
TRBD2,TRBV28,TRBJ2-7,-,TGTGCCAGCAGTCCATGGGGAAGCGGGAGGTTCTACGAGCAGTACTTC,CASSPWGSGRFYEQYF
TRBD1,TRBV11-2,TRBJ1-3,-,TGTGCCAGCAGCTTAGTCGGGACAGGACGCTCTGGAAACACCATATATTTT,CASSLVGTGRSGNTIYF
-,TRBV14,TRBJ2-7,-,TGTGCCAGCAGCCTCGGAATTTATGCGGAGCAGTACTTC,CASSLGIYAEQYF
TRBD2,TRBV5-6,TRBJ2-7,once,TGTGCCAGCAGCTTGTCTGGAGGACTAGCGGGAGTCTACGAGCAGTACTTC,CASSLSGGLAGVYEQYF
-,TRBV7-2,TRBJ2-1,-,TGTGCCAGCAGCTTTAGGACAGCCCGAGGGGATGAGCAGTTCTTC,CASSFRTARGDEQFF
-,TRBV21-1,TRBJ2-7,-,TGTGCCAGCAGCAAACCCCACGAGCAGTACTTC,CASSKPHEQYF
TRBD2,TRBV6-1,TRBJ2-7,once,TGTGCCAGCAGTGAGGAGGGACTAGCGGGAGGCGAGCAGTACTTC,CASSEEGLAGGEQYF
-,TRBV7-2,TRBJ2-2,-,TGTGCCAGCAGCTTAGTACCTGGTGGAGGGATAAACACCGGGGAGCTGTTTTTT,CASSLVPGGGINTGELFF
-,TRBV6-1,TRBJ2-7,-,TGTGCCAGCAGTGTAGAGACGAGCCTTTACGAGCAGTACTTC,CASSVETSLYEQYF
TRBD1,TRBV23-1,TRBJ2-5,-,TGCGCCAGCAGTCAATCTGGACAGGGACCATCTTTGGAGACCCAGTACTTC,CASSQSGQGPSLETQYF
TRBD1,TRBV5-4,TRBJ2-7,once,TGTGCCAGCAGCCCCCCCGGGACAGGGTCCTACGAGCAGTACTTC,CASSPPGTGSYEQYF
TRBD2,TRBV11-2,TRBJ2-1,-,TGTGCCAGCAGCTTAGATTGGCGGGAGGGCCTTCGCAATGAGCAGTTCTTC,CASSLDWREGLRNEQFF
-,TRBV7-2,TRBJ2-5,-,TGTGCCAGCAGCTTCCGCCGAGAGACCCAGTACTTC,CASSFRRETQYF
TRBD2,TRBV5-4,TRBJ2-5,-,TGTGCCAGCAGCCCGGGACTAGCGGGAGAGGAGACCCAGTACTTC,CASSPGLAGEETQYF
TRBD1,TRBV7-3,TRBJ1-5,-,TGTGCCAGCAGCTCAGGGGGAAATCAGCCCCAGCATTTT,CASSSGGNQPQHF
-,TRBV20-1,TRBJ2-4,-,TGCAGTGCTAGGGGGGCGGACATTCAGTACTTC,CSARGADIQYF
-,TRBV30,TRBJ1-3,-,TGTGCCTGGAGTGTGATAAACACCATATATTTT,CAWSVINTIYF
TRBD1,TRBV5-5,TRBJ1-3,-,TGTGCCAGCAGCGAAACCGGGACAGACTCTGGAAACACCATATATTTT,CASSETGTDSGNTIYF
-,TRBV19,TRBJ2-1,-,TGTGCCAGTAGTATAGGGAAAGGGGGTCTCCCCTACAATGAGCAGTTCTTC,CASSIGKGGLPYNEQFF
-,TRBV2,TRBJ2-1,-,TGTGCCAGCAGCGCTCCGACTAGTTTGGCTTACAATGAGCAGTTCTTC,CASSAPTSLAYNEQFF
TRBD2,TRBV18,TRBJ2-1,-,TGTGCCAGCTCACCACGGACTAGCGGGAGCTACAATGAGCAGTTCTTC,CASSPRTSGSYNEQFF
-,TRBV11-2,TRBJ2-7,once,TGTGCCAGCAGCTTCCCTGACCTATCCGAGCAGTACTTC,CASSFPDLSEQYF
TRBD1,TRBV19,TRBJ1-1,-,TGTGCCAGTAGTATAGGGGGGGACAGGCGGACCACTGAAGCTTTCTTT,CASSIGGDRRTTEAFF
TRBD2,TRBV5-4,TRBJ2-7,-,TGTGCCAGCAGCTCCGGACTAGCGGGAGTGCCCCTTCCCTACGAGCAGTACTTC,CASSSGLAGVPLPYEQYF
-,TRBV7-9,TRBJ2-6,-,TGTGCCAGCCGAAACCCGTGGGGGGCCAACGTCCTGACTTTC,CASRNPWGANVLTF
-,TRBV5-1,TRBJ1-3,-,TGCGCCAGCAGCTTGGGTGGGGGCTCTGGAAACACCATATATTTT,CASSLGGGSGNTIYF
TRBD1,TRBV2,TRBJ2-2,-,TGTGCCAGCAGGACTTCAGGGGGCAAATTCGCCGGGGAGCTGTTTTTT,CASRTSGGKFAGELFF
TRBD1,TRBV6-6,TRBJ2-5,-,TGTGCCAGCAGTAGACAGGGGGCAGGAGAGACCCAGTACTTC,CASSRQGAGETQYF
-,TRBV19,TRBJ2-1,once,TGTGCCAGTAGTGAGACCGGGACCCCTAGGAGGTTCTTC,CASSETGTPRRFF
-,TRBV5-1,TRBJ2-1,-,TGCGCCAGCACCCAGAGCGGACAATCCTACAATGAGCAGTTCTTC,CASTQSGQSYNEQFF
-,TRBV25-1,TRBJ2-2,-,TGTGCCAGCAATTCAGGGGCGAGCGGGGAGCTGTTTTTT,CASNSGASGELFF
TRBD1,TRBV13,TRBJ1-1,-,TGTGCCAGCAGCGCATGCAATCCGGGACAGGGAACTGAAGCTTTCTTT,CASSACNPGQGTEAFF
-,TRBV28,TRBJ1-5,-,TGTGCCAGCAGCCGGGACAGCAATCAGCCCCAGCATTTT,CASSRDSNQPQHF
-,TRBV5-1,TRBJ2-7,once,TGCGCCAGCAGCTTGGCTCCCGGGGGTACCTCTGCCTACGAGCAGTACTTC,CASSLAPGGTSAYEQYF
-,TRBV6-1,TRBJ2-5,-,TGTGCCACAGGAGCCCAACGGTTACTATTGGAGACCCAGTACTTC,CATGAQRLLLETQYF